Sequencing of this T cell receptor (beta chain) was carried out in a study of T-cell memory formation after mild COVID-19. Study-wide results and caveats: Cross-reactive memory apparently joined, as some responding clones appeared in pre-infection memory. Mostly located in CM and EM were contracting CD4+ clones, with contracting CD8+ clones located in EMRA.

TCRdb ran MiXCR on the 5' RACE reads and lists one entry per CDR3 protein. This sample carries fewer than 450,000 distinct CDR3 sequences, 24% of them seen once, and the ten largest clones take roughly 9.7%. The CDR3 length is 14 residues. Between the trimmed V and J ends, which lost 4 bases and 0 bases, there was a span of 8 bases. The germline V gene has CDR1 SGHVS and CDR2 FNYEAQ. With respect to this clonotype: The antigen is undetermined.

The sample comprised PBMCs or a T cell subset sorted from them (not recorded which). The receptor was isolated from an adult woman who had mild COVID-19 (a few samples of this study predate the infection). Cell type and time point are not known. The chain is built from TRBV7-6 and TRBJ2-3; D unclear. The CDR3 region is CASSSMGSTDTQYF. The CDR3, as DNA: TGTGCCAGCAGCTCAATGGGGAGCACAGATACGCAGTATTTT.